These T cell receptor beta chains were read from a single sample in a study of OX40 agonist ivuxolimab in advanced cancers. Clones were read by immunoSEQ multiplex PCR, and TCRdb kept only the in-frame ones, dropping some. The sample includes 90,000 to 120,000 clones, approximately 89% of them seen just once. This specimen was CD4+ or CD8+ T cells sorted from blood, taken in a trial of the OX40 agonist ivuxolimab. Receptors were obtained from an adult with an advanced solid tumor such as melanoma, head and neck, liver or kidney cancer. CDR3s include the opening cysteine and the closing phenylalanine or tryptophan. A D gene is named only where the DNA matches it firmly. A row's size may be missing; if present it is once, few, many or a size class.

>-|TRBJ2-5|-|TRBV7-3
CASSFAPGRGETQYF
TGTGCCAGCAGCTTCGCACCGGGACGAGGAGAGACCCAGTACTTC
>once|TRBJ2-1|-|TRBV11-3
CASSFSVGLSSYNEQFF
TGTGCCAGCAGCTTTTCTGTCGGACTCAGCTCCTACAATGAGCAGTTCTTC
>-|TRBJ2-3|TRBD1|TRBV18
CASSLWTGLGRSTDTQYF
TGTGCCAGCTCACTTTGGACAGGGCTGGGAAGAAGCACAGATACGCAGTATTTT
>-|TRBJ1-1|-|TRBV9
CASSVAGGNTEAFF
TGTGCCAGCAGCGTAGCCGGGGGAAACACTGAAGCTTTCTTT
>-|TRBJ1-2|TRBD1|TRBV27
CASTSQGRSYGYTF
TGTGCCAGCACCTCACAGGGGAGGAGCTATGGCTACACCTTC
>once|TRBJ1-1|-|TRBV18
CASSPRDNTEAFF
TGTGCCAGCTCACCGAGGGACAACACTGAAGCTTTCTTT
>-|TRBJ1-1|-|TRBV5-1
CASSLRPVEGLTEAFF
TGCGCCAGCAGCTTAAGACCGGTTGAGGGTCTCACTGAAGCTTTCTTT
>-|TRBJ1-2|-|TRBV27
CASSLKAGWNYGYTF
TGTGCCAGCAGTTTGAAAGCAGGGTGGAACTATGGCTACACCTTC
>-|TRBJ1-1|-|TRBV6-6
CASSYSVLQAEAFF
TGTGCCAGCAGTTACTCAGTCCTTCAGGCTGAAGCTTTCTTT
>-|TRBJ2-3|-|TRBV9
CASRSRDLAGGAQYF
TGTGCCAGCAGATCCCGGGATCTCGCCGGAGGTGCGCAGTATTTT
>-|TRBJ2-7|-|TRBV15
CATSLGSTGEQYF
TGTGCCACCAGCCTCGGGAGTACGGGGGAGCAGTACTTC
>-|TRBJ2-7|-|TRBV7-3
CASSPMGAVGPYEQYF
TGTGCCAGCAGCCCAATGGGGGCCGTCGGCCCCTACGAGCAGTACTTC
>-|TRBJ2-7|-|TRBV28
CASSLLYEQYF
TGTGCCAGCAGTTTACTCTACGAGCAGTACTTC
>-|TRBJ1-5|TRBD1|TRBV28
CASLYNRGHLEPQHF
TGTGCCAGCCTATATAACAGGGGGCACCTGGAGCCCCAGCATTTT
>-|TRBJ2-3|-|TRBV19
CASSNQFGTDTQYF
TGTGCCAGTAGTAATCAGTTTGGCACAGATACGCAGTATTTT
>-|TRBJ1-1|-|TRBV7-9
CASSPPGMRNTEAFF
TGTGCCAGCAGCCCCCCCGGGATGAGGAACACTGAAGCTTTCTTT
>-|TRBJ2-2|TRBD1|TRBV27
CASSLGRQGGSDTGELFF
TGTGCCAGCAGTTTAGGGCGACAGGGTGGGTCGGACACCGGGGAGCTGTTTTTT
>-|TRBJ1-4|-|TRBV18
CASSPPAATNEKLFF
TGTGCCAGCTCACCACCGGCAGCAACTAATGAAAAACTGTTTTTT
>-|TRBJ1-4|-|TRBV5-6
CASSVGFRGNEKLFF
TGTGCCAGCAGCGTGGGGTTTCGGGGTAATGAAAAACTGTTTTTT
>once|TRBJ1-3|-|TRBV9
CASSVWGNTIYF
TGTGCCAGCAGCGTCTGGGGAAACACCATATATTTT
>-|TRBJ2-1|TRBD2|TRBV11-1
CASRKREGPLPRDEQFF
TGTGCCAGCAGGAAGCGGGAGGGCCCGTTACCGAGGGATGAGCAGTTCTTC
>-|TRBJ1-1|TRBD1|TRBV7-9
CASSQGDRSYRDTEAFF
TGTGCCAGCAGCCAAGGGGACAGGAGCTATAGGGACACTGAAGCTTTCTTT
>-|TRBJ2-1|TRBD2|TRBV10-2
CASRGTSGHNEQFF
TGCGCCAGCAGGGGGACTAGCGGCCATAATGAGCAGTTCTTC
>-|TRBJ2-7|TRBD2|TRBV15
CATSRGLAGVTLGEQYF
TGTGCCACCAGCAGAGGCCTAGCGGGAGTAACTTTGGGCGAGCAGTACTTC
>-|TRBJ2-5|-|TRBV27
CASSRERTETQYF
TGTGCCAGCAGCCGGGAGCGGACAGAGACCCAGTACTTC
>-|TRBJ2-7|-|TRBV4-3
CASSRDTGPGGYEQYF
TGCGCCAGCAGCCGGGACACCGGGCCTGGGGGCTACGAGCAGTACTTC
>-|TRBJ1-1|-|TRBV7-9
CASSFRLGRLHTEAFF
TGTGCCAGCAGCTTCCGCCTTGGGCGGCTGCACACTGAAGCTTTCTTT
>-|TRBJ2-1|TRBD2|TRBV19
CASSITSASSYNEQFF
TGTGCCAGTAGTATTACTAGCGCCAGCTCCTACAATGAGCAGTTCTTC
>once|TRBJ2-5|-|TRBV7-3
CASSLGTLETQYF
TGTGCCAGCAGCCTTGGGACTTTAGAGACCCAGTACTTC
>-|TRBJ2-6|TRBD1|TRBV14
CASSQYRGQGARDMANVLTF
TGTGCCAGCAGCCAGTATCGAGGACAGGGGGCGAGGGATATGGCCAACGTCCTGACTTTC
>once|TRBJ1-3|-|TRBV25-1
CASSFGEYGNTIYF
TGTGCCAGCAGTTTTGGGGAATACGGAAACACCATATATTTT
>-|TRBJ1-4|-|TRBV28
CASSSSRGYNEKLFF
TGTGCCAGCAGTTCCTCAAGGGGGTATAATGAAAAACTGTTTTTT
>once|TRBJ2-1|-|TRBV28
CASSLASDYYNEQFF
TGTGCCAGCAGTTTAGCCAGCGACTACTACAATGAGCAGTTCTTC
>-|TRBJ2-1|-|TRBV5-4
CASSFTRDGNEQFF
TGTGCCAGCAGCTTTACCCGGGACGGTAATGAGCAGTTCTTC
>-|TRBJ2-2|TRBD2|TRBV7-3
CASSPSGTNTGELFF
TGTGCCAGCAGCCCTAGCGGAACGAACACCGGGGAGCTGTTTTTT
>-|TRBJ2-7|TRBD1|TRBV7-9
CAISLSAGQGTSEQYF
TGTGCCATCTCACTCTCTGCCGGACAGGGAACCTCCGAGCAGTACTTC
>-|TRBJ2-7|TRBD1|TRBV9
CASSAHGTGEYEQYF
TGTGCCAGCAGCGCCCACGGGACAGGGGAGTACGAGCAGTACTTC
>-|TRBJ2-7|TRBD2|TRBV28
CASVGRTSGYEQYF
TGTGCCAGCGTGGGAAGGACTAGCGGCTACGAGCAGTACTTC
>-|TRBJ1-4|-|TRBV5-4
CASSLGTTEKLFF
TGTGCCAGCAGCTTAGGGACAACCGAAAAACTGTTTTTT
>many|TRBJ2-5|-|TRBV19
CASSFGLQETQYF
TGTGCCAGTAGTTTCGGTCTGCAAGAGACCCAGTACTTC
>-|TRBJ1-1|-|TRBV5-6
CASTQLSGNTEAFF
TGTGCCAGCACCCAACTCTCAGGGAACACTGAAGCTTTCTTT